This TCR beta chain comes out of a study of OX40 agonist ivuxolimab in advanced cancers. Study in general: Every 2 weeks, patients received ivuxolimab intravenously, dosed at 0.01 to 10 mg/kg.

Notes on this clone: Its antigen is unknown.

Germline V gene lookup returns CDR1 SGHTA and CDR2 FQGNSA. Germline trimming cut 4 bases from V and 4 bases from J; bases unmatched to any gene: 2. The CDR3 is made up of 13 amino acids. The study, taken as a whole, reports: The mean number of expanded clones was higher in CD8+ T cells than in CD4+.

Sequencing used immunoSEQ multiplex PCR; TCRdb keeps in-frame clones, though not all of them. The sample has approximately 75,000 clones, 70% to 90% seen once. Sequenced here: CD4+ or CD8+ T cells sorted from blood, sampled in a trial of the OX40 agonist ivuxolimab. The gene calls are TRBV7-2 and TRBJ1-1, with 8 bases identical to TRBD1. This TCR was sampled from an adult with an advanced solid tumor such as melanoma, head and neck, liver or kidney cancer. Here the CDR3 DNA reads TGTGCCAGCAGCTATACAGGGGGCACTGAAGCTTTCTTT. It translates to CASSYTGGTEAFF.